This T cell receptor beta chain was found in a study of shared clonotypes between healthy human individuals. The naive CD8 subset, CD45RO-negative cells positively selected for CCR7, excluded terminally differentiated effector memory CD45RA+ cells. Deep-level assay runs were performed. Generated by immunoSEQ multiplex PCR, the TCRdb table keeps only in-frame clones and is missing some. The repertoire includes some 2,000,000 clones, about 95% of them detected once, and 0.85% to 1.2% sits in the top ten. This receptor was identified in a man aged 18 to 30 in good health. The sample comprised naive CD8+ T cells sorted from blood.

CDR3 in amino acids: CASSPGGAGLAGDTGELFF. The CDR3 DNA reads TGTGCCAGCAGTCCAGGAGGTGCGGGACTAGCGGGAGACACCGGGGAGCTGTTTTTT. V is TRBV11-2 and J is TRBJ2-2; 14 bases match TRBD2. The CDR3 has 19 residues. The junction had 12 bases not matched to a gene; V was cut back by 6 bases and J by 3 bases. The germline V gene has CDR1 SGHAT and CDR2 FQNNGV.